This T cell receptor beta chain is drawn from a study of cytomegalovirus exposure and HLA in healthy donors. PCR amplification relied on 60 Vbeta primers (plus 13 Jbeta primers). Only in-frame clones appear in the TCRdb table, and some are missing; sequencing was by immunoSEQ multiplex PCR. The sample contains about 100,000 clones, more than 75% of which appear only once. As for this clone: Its target is not known.

Germline CDR1 reads SGHAT; CDR2 reads FQNNGV. V lost 0 bases to trimming and J lost 6 bases, with 8 bases between them. The CDR3 contains 13 residues. Findings and limits, study-wide: Later on, a genetic analysis was performed. It linked a missense variant in DCLRE1C with V- and J-gene trimming of TCR beta. Reports indicated that the classifier achieved high specificity and sensitivity in diagnosing cytomegalovirus status. It was shown in a later analysis that HLA-associated TCR beta chains were more clonally expanded than other, equally common chains. Some V segments (TRBV6-2 and TRBV6-3 among them) were excluded as indistinguishable.

This chain joins TRBV11-2 and TRBJ1-1; no clear D. This TCR was recovered from a woman in her forties or fifties in good health and CMV-seropositive. Sequenced material: PBMCs. CDR3 loop: CASSLDFVSEAFF. As DNA, the CDR3 is TGTGCCAGCAGCTTAGATTTCGTTTCTGAAGCTTTCTTT.